The 18 T cell receptor beta chains presented below share a single source sample, sequenced in a study of cytotoxic CD8 clonotypes in ibrutinib-treated CLL. Assay: immunoSEQ multiplex PCR; the TCRdb copy retains only in-frame clones and omits some. The repertoire holds 40,000 to 50,000 clones, about three fifths seen once, with 28% in the top ten. The specimen comprised PBMCs, sampled after 24 months of ibrutinib treatment. These receptors originate from a human donor with chronic lymphocytic leukemia.

The J gene is TRBJ2-7, the V gene TRBV9; TRBD1 agrees at 11 bases. V shed 4 bases, J shed 5 bases, and the junction held 8 bases outside the gene matches. Germline V gene sequence: CDR1 SGDLS, CDR2 YYNGEE. The CDR3 has 15 amino acids. The CDR3: CASSRTGGRGHEQYF. The CDR3, as DNA: TGTGCCAGCAGCCGGACAGGGGGCCGGGGCCACGAGCAGTACTTC. The full variable domain, rest sourced from reference TRBV9 and TRBJ2-7, is DSGVTQTPKHLITATGQRVTLRCSPRSGDLSVYWYQQSLDQGLQFLIQYYNGEERAKGNILERFSAQQFPDLHSELNLSSLELGDSALYFCASSRTGGRGHEQYFGPGTRLTVT.

This clone was recorded a few times. The chain combines TRBV5-1 with TRBJ2-3; D tentatively fits TRBD1 or TRBD2 (6 bases each). With 4 bases removed from V and 3 bases from J, the gap between germline ends came to 33 bases. CDR1 and CDR2 from the germline V gene are SGHRS and YFSETQ. This CDR3 is 21 amino acids long. CDR3 amino acids: CASSPGFTLEQGLDSTDTQYF. The CDR3 DNA is TGCGCCAGCAGCCCCGGGTTCACCTTGGAACAGGGACTTGATAGTACAGATACGCAGTATTTT. Full variable domain (outside the CDR3, taken from reference TRBV5-1 and TRBJ2-3): KAGVTQTPRYLIKTRGQQVTLSCSPISGHRSVSWYQQTPGQGLQFLFEYFSETQRNKGNFPGRFSGRQFSNSRSEMNVSTLELGDSALYLCASSPGFTLEQGLDSTDTQYFGPGTRLTVL.

With regard to this clone: One base away lies a much larger clone, so this may be a sequencing read error. J is TRBJ1-5 and V is TRBV11-3; maybe TRBD1 (5 bases). The germline gives CDR1 SGHNT, CDR2 YENEEA. V lost 5 bases and J lost 6, with 17 bases in between. The CDR3 runs 15 residues. The CDR3 sequence: CASSQDGQGGQPQHF. The CDR3, as DNA: TGTGCCAGCAGCCAAGATGGCCAGGGCGGTCAGCCCCAGCATTTT.

This clone was detected once. The rearrangement uses TRBV7-2 and TRBJ1-3; 7 bases match TRBD1. This CDR3 is built from 16 residues. The germline CDR1 and CDR2 sequences are SGHTA and FQGNSA. Unmatched junction bases numbered 9, after V lost 5 bases and J lost 2 bases. The CDR3 is CASSPQPTGAGNTIYF. Written as DNA, the CDR3 is TGTGCCAGCAGCCCGCAACCTACAGGGGCTGGAAACACCATATATTTT.

This rearrangement joins TRBV9 to TRBJ1-5; perhaps TRBD1 as D (5 bases). CDR1 is SGDLS, CDR2 YYNGEE, per germline. The length of the CDR3 is 15 residues. V was trimmed by 0 bases and J by 4 bases, leaving 11 bases between them. CDR3 amino acids: CASSVAGGGNQPQHF. DNA of the CDR3: TGTGCCAGCAGCGTAGCTGGGGGGGGAAATCAGCCCCAGCATTTT.

This sequence joins TRBV11-2 and TRBJ2-7; unclear D gene. The CDR3 is made up of 11 amino acids. Per the germline V gene, CDR1 is SGHAT and CDR2 is FQNNGV. The V gene lost 5 bases and the J gene lost 7 bases, with 9 bases spanning the gap. The DNA of the CDR3 is TGTGCCAGCAGCCTAACTGAGGAGCAGTACTTC. Translating gives CASSLTEEQYF.

The CDR3 protein is CSARDRQQQYF. As DNA, the CDR3 is TGCAGTGCTAGAGATCGACAGCAGCAGTACTTC. This rearrangement joins TRBV20-1 to TRBJ2-7, with D maybe TRBD1 (5 bases). Germline loops: CDR1 DFQATT, CDR2 SNEGSKA (reference sequence). V was trimmed by 0 bases and J by 8 bases, leaving 8 bases between them. The CDR3 extends over 11 amino acids.

J is TRBJ2-6 and V is TRBV12-5, with 9 bases identical to TRBD1. CDR1 and CDR2 from the germline V gene are LGHNT and FRNRAP. Losses at the gene ends were 9 bases for V and 3 bases for J; bases not matched to a gene: 9. This CDR3 contains 16 residues. The CDR3 nucleotides read TGTGCTAGCGCGGGACAGGGAAAAAGTGGGGCCAACGTCCTGACTTTC. Residues: CASAGQGKSGANVLTF. Full variable domain (remainder filled in from reference TRBV12-5 and TRBJ2-6): DARVTQTPRHKVTEMGQEVTMRCQPILGHNTVFWYRQTMMQGLELLAYFRNRAPLDDSGMPKDRFSAEMPDATLATLKIQPSEPRDSAVYFCASAGQGKSGANVLTFGAGSRLTVL.

This chain uses TRBV4-2 with TRBJ1-1, with 12 bases lining up with TRBD1. CDR1 and CDR2 from the germline V gene are LGHNA and YNFKEQ. With V trimmed by 3 bases and J by 7 bases, 6 bases remained unmatched. The CDR3 has 15 amino acids. The CDR3 region has the DNA TGTGCCAGCAGCCAGGGGGGACAGGGGGCCTTTGAAGCTTTCTTT. Its protein is CASSQGGQGAFEAFF.

As DNA, the CDR3 is TGTGCCAGCAGTTTCACCGCTGAAAAACTGTTTTTT. As protein: CASSFTAEKLFF. The rearrangement links TRBV6-1 to TRBJ1-4; D is ambiguous. Germline V lookup: CDR1 MNHNS, CDR2 SASEGT. V lost 5 bases to trimming and J lost 7 bases, with 8 bases between them. The CDR3 consists of 12 residues.

This clone was seen many times. The chain employs TRBV19 and TRBJ1-1; perhaps TRBD1 as D (5 bases). Per the germline V gene, CDR1 is LNHDA and CDR2 is SQIVND (reference sequence). The CDR3 runs 14 residues. Trimming cost V 5 bases and J 0 bases, with 10 bases left between them. This CDR3 is CASSDTGLNTEAFF. The CDR3, as DNA: TGTGCCAGTAGTGACACAGGACTGAACACTGAAGCTTTCTTT. Full variable domain (rest looked up from reference TRBV19 and TRBJ1-1): DGGITQSPKYLFRKEGQNVTLSCEQNLNHDAMYWYRQDPGQGLRLIYYSQIVNDFQKGDIAEGYSVSREKKESFPLTVTSAQKNPTAFYLCASSDTGLNTEAFFGQGTRLTVV.

The rearrangement joins TRBV27 to TRBJ2-7; D may be TRBD2 (6 bases). The CDR3 spans 14 residues. Looked up from germline, CDR1 is MNHEY and CDR2 is SMNVEV (reference sequence). V gave up 5 bases and J gave up 3 bases, with 14 bases separating them. The CDR3 sequence: CASSPLRRVYEQYF. The CDR3 DNA reads as TGTGCCAGCAGTCCTCTGAGGAGGGTCTACGAGCAGTACTTC.

The rearrangement uses TRBV9 and TRBJ1-3, with D tentatively TRBD1 (6 bases). This CDR3 spans 16 amino acids. The germline gives CDR1 SGDLS, CDR2 YYNGEE. Trimming pared 0 bases from V and 0 bases from J, leaving 10 bases between. The DNA for the CDR3 is TGTGCCAGCAGCGTAGCAGTACAGGGCTCTGGAAACACCATATATTTT. Protein sequence: CASSVAVQGSGNTIYF.

This clone was seen a single time. The chain recombines TRBV1 with TRBJ2-3; whether TRBD2, the table's D call, matches the DNA was not checked. TRBV1 is a documented pseudogene. CDR3 length: 17 amino acids. The CDR3 loop reads CTSSRLPGGASTDTQYF. DNA of the CDR3: TGCACCAGCAGCCGATTGCCGGGGGGAGCAAGCACAGATACGCAGTATTTT.

The chain employs TRBV5-4 and TRBJ1-2; D unresolved. The V and J ends lost 0 bases and 0 bases respectively, with 9 bases between them. This CDR3 region has 15 residues. From germline, CDR1 is SGHNT and CDR2 YYREEE (reference sequence). This CDR3 is CASSLDPLTNYGYTF. The CDR3 DNA reads TGTGCCAGCAGCTTGGACCCTCTGACTAACTATGGCTACACCTTC.

The chain couples TRBV15 to TRBJ1-6; no reliable D call. V was shortened by 1 base and J by 6 bases, with 10 bases between the two germline ends. This CDR3 region has 15 residues. Germline CDR1 LNHNV, CDR2 YYDKDF (reference sequence). The CDR3 sequence is CATSRGTEANSPLHF. In DNA, the CDR3 is TGTGCCACCAGCAGAGGGACTGAGGCTAATTCACCCCTCCACTTT.

The chain carries TRBV29-1 and TRBJ2-3; the match to TRBD1 covers 8 bases. The CDR3 has 15 residues. The V segment lost 5 bases and the J segment 11 bases; nucleotides outside the gene matches: 18. Germline CDR1 SQVTM, CDR2 ANQGSEA. In DNA, the CDR3 is TGCAGCGTTACTCCTCGCCGGACAGGGCCGACGGGGCAGTATTTT. Protein: CSVTPRRTGPTGQYF.

The genes are TRBV7-9 and TRBJ1-4; D possibly corresponds to TRBD1 (6 bases). Germline V lookup: CDR1 SEHNR, CDR2 FQNEAQ (reference sequence). V lost 3 bases and J lost 8, with 10 bases in between. CDR3 length: 13 residues. In DNA, the CDR3 is TGTGCCAGCAGCTTCAGGGGAGAGGAAAAACTGTTTTTT. Translation gives CASSFRGEEKLFF.